The rows below give T cell receptor beta chains drawn from one sample of a study of vaccination and CD4 T cells after COVID-19. TCRdb re-called the PCR reads with MiXCR, one entry per CDR3 protein. This table holds 13,000 or so distinct CDR3 sequences, under 55% found once. Their target antigens are unknown. The sequencing sample was made of CD4+ T cells from blood, cultured in vitro. These TCRs come from a human donor who had recovered from COVID-19. CDR3s include the opening cysteine and the closing phenylalanine or tryptophan. D genes are given only for firm matches. Size tells how often a clone was seen (once, few, many) or the class of an expanded clone, and some rows leave it out.

V gene	D gene	J gene	clone size	CDR3 DNA	CDR3 protein
TRBV2	TRBD2	TRBJ2-5	NA	TGTGCCAGCAGCCTAAGGGAGGGTGACCAGTACTTC	CASSLREGDQYF
TRBV11-2	NA	TRBJ2-2	NA	TGTGCCAGCAGCTTGGACAGAACCGGGGAGCTGTTTTTT	CASSLDRTGELFF
TRBV4-2	NA	TRBJ2-2	NA	TGTGCCAGCAGCCAAGAAAGGGGCGGGGAGCTGTTTTTT	CASSQERGGELFF
TRBV14	NA	TRBJ2-2	few	TGTGCCAGCAGCCAAGATAGGGGGATCGGGGAGCTGTTTTTT	CASSQDRGIGELFF
TRBV10-1	NA	TRBJ1-1	few	TGCGCCAGCAGTGGGCACATGAACACTGAAGCTTTCTTT	CASSGHMNTEAFF
TRBV6-2/TRBV6-3	TRBD1	TRBJ1-2	NA	TGTGCCAGCACTCTCCTTGAGGGGGCGGACGGCTACACCTTC	CASTLLEGADGYTF
TRBV5-4	TRBD2	TRBJ2-7	NA	TGTGCCAGCAGCGCGGGACTAGCTACCTACGAGCAGTACTTC	CASSAGLATYEQYF
TRBV2	NA	TRBJ2-3	NA	TGTGCCAGCAGTTTTGGAGGGGCCACAGATACGCAGTATTTT	CASSFGGATDTQYF
TRBV11-2	NA	TRBJ2-2	NA	TGTGCCAGCAGCTTGGGACTGCGGTTAAACACCGGGGAGCTGTTTTTT	CASSLGLRLNTGELFF
TRBV6-1	TRBD2	TRBJ2-2	NA	TGTGCCAGCAGTGCCCGAGTCGGGGGGTGGAACACCGGGGAGCTGTTTTTT	CASSARVGGWNTGELFF
TRBV7-9	NA	TRBJ2-3	NA	TGTGCCAGCACTCTAGATCGCGCAGATACGCAGTATTTT	CASTLDRADTQYF
TRBV27	NA	TRBJ2-5	NA	TGTGCCAGCAGTCACGACAGGACAGAGTACTTC	CASSHDRTEYF
TRBV18	NA	TRBJ2-7	NA	TGTGCCAGCTCACCATACGCGAGGGGCGAGCAGTACTTC	CASSPYARGEQYF
TRBV11-2	TRBD2	TRBJ2-3	few	TGTGCCAGCAGCTTATCGGCGGGGGGACCGGCAGATACGCAGTATTTT	CASSLSAGGPADTQYF
TRBV19	TRBD1	TRBJ1-2	few	TGTGCCAGTAGTATACAGACAGGGGGCAACTATGGCTACACCTTC	CASSIQTGGNYGYTF
TRBV6-2/TRBV6-3	NA	TRBJ1-5	NA	TGTGCCAGCAGTTATAGACAGCGGGGGCAGCCCCAGCATTTT	CASSYRQRGQPQHF
TRBV6-1	NA	TRBJ1-1	NA	TGTGCCAGCAGTCCCCAGGGAATGAACACTGAAGCTTTCTTT	CASSPQGMNTEAFF
TRBV5-6	TRBD1	TRBJ2-2	few	TGTGCCAGCAGCTTGAGGAGGACAGGGGCCAGACCCGGGGAGCTGTTTTTT	CASSLRRTGARPGELFF
TRBV6-1	NA	TRBJ2-3	NA	TGTGCCAGCGTTAGGTTAGGTACCGTGGACACAGATACGCAGTATTTT	CASVRLGTVDTDTQYF
TRBV6-5	NA	TRBJ1-1	few	TGTGCCAGCAGTTACTCCTTTACCAACACTGAAGCTTTCTTT	CASSYSFTNTEAFF
TRBV6-1	NA	TRBJ1-3	NA	TGTGCCAGCACCCTAACTTGGGGGGCTGGAAACACCATATATTTT	CASTLTWGAGNTIYF
TRBV6-2/TRBV6-3	NA	TRBJ1-6	NA	TGTGCCAGCAGTCCTACCGGGGCTCATAATTCACCCCTCCACTTT	CASSPTGAHNSPLHF
TRBV10-1	NA	TRBJ2-3	NA	TGCGCCAGCAGTGAGGGTGTGGATACGCAGTATTTT	CASSEGVDTQYF
TRBV20-1	TRBD1	TRBJ2-3	few	TGCAGTGCTACCCCCGACAGGGGATACGGCACAGATACGCAGTATTTT	CSATPDRGYGTDTQYF
TRBV30	NA	TRBJ1-1	NA	TGTGCCTGGAGTCGAAGGGGCAGAGAAGCTTTCTTT	CAWSRRGREAFF
TRBV24-1	TRBD1	TRBJ2-1	NA	TGTGCCACCAGTGCCCGACCTGGACAGGGGAAGGTCAATGAGCAGTTCTTC	CATSARPGQGKVNEQFF
TRBV4-3	NA	TRBJ1-1	NA	TGCGCCAGCAGCCAAGAACGCGGGGTGAACACTGAAGCTTTCTTT	CASSQERGVNTEAFF
TRBV10-2	NA	TRBJ1-1	once	TGCGCCAGCAGCTACGACAGGCGGCCTGAAGCTTTCTTT	CASSYDRRPEAFF
TRBV6-1	NA	TRBJ2-7	few	TGTGCCAGCAGTCCCGACCCAGGGTTCTACGAGCAGTACTTC	CASSPDPGFYEQYF
TRBV20-1	TRBD1	TRBJ1-6	few	TGCAGTGCTCGGACAAGGGGGACAGGGTTAAATAATTCACCCCTCCACTTT	CSARTRGTGLNNSPLHF
TRBV12-5	TRBD1	TRBJ2-3	NA	TGTGCTAGTGGGCAGGGGGTTGCAGATACGCAGTATTTT	CASGQGVADTQYF
TRBV12-3/TRBV12-4	NA	TRBJ2-5	few	TGTGCCAGCAGTATCCGAGAAGGGGAGACCCAGTACTTC	CASSIREGETQYF
TRBV2	NA	TRBJ2-7	NA	TGTGCCAGCAGTGAAATAGTGAACTCTAACGAGCAGTACTTC	CASSEIVNSNEQYF
TRBV18	TRBD2	TRBJ2-1	NA	TGTGCCAGCTCACCAAGCGGGGGGGCCAATGAGCAGTTCTTC	CASSPSGGANEQFF
TRBV5-1	NA	TRBJ1-1	NA	TGCGCCAGCAGCTCGGAGGGGTCCACTGAAGCTTTCTTT	CASSSEGSTEAFF
TRBV9	NA	TRBJ2-3	NA	TGTGCCAGCAGCGTATGGATTGGGGATACGCAGTATTTT	CASSVWIGDTQYF
TRBV5-4	TRBD2	TRBJ2-2	NA	TGTGCCAGCAGCTTGGCGGGGACTACAAACACCGGGGAGCTGTTTTTT	CASSLAGTTNTGELFF
TRBV7-2	NA	TRBJ2-7	NA	TGTGCCAGCAGCTTAGCGTTGGGAGGAGGGAACGAGCAGTACTTC	CASSLALGGGNEQYF
TRBV7-9	TRBD1	TRBJ2-7	NA	TGTGCCAGCAGCGCGCAAGGTGGACAGGGGAGCTACGAGCAGTACTTC	CASSAQGGQGSYEQYF
TRBV11-3	NA	TRBJ1-1	once	TGTGCCAGCAGCTTATTGGGTTTAAGCGCGAGGAACACTGAAGCTTTCTTT	CASSLLGLSARNTEAFF
TRBV6-2/TRBV6-3	NA	TRBJ1-1	few	TGTGCCAGCAGTTTAACCCTACAGGAATATGAAGCTTTCTTT	CASSLTLQEYEAFF
TRBV4-1	NA	TRBJ2-5	NA	TGCGCCAGCAGCCAGTTTCAAGGAGAGGCCCAGTACTTC	CASSQFQGEAQYF
TRBV7-9	NA	TRBJ2-6	NA	TGTGCCAGCAGCCCTAAGGTAGCTATCGAACACTCTGGGGCCAACGTCCTGACTTTC	CASSPKVAIEHSGANVLTF
TRBV11-3	NA	TRBJ2-2	NA	TGTGCCAGCAGCCCTTCCGACCGGGAGCTGTTTTTT	CASSPSDRELFF
TRBV6-1	NA	TRBJ1-2	NA	TGTGCCAGCAGTCCCCGGGCGGGAGGGGACTATGGCTACACCTTC	CASSPRAGGDYGYTF
TRBV5-1	TRBD1	TRBJ1-2	few	TGCGCCAGCAGCTTGGGGAGGACAGGGGGATTTGGCTACACCTTC	CASSLGRTGGFGYTF
TRBV6-2/TRBV6-3	NA	TRBJ1-6	NA	TGTGCCAGCAGCCGTTTTCCGGGACCCTCAACCCTCCGACATTCACCCCTCCACTTT	CASSRFPGPSTLRHSPLHF
TRBV20-1	TRBD1	TRBJ1-1	NA	TGCAGTGCTAGCCAGGGGGCGTTAAATGAAGCTTTCTTT	CSASQGALNEAFF
TRBV20-1	NA	TRBJ1-2	NA	TGCAGTGCTAGAAACCAAAACTATGGCTACACCTTC	CSARNQNYGYTF
TRBV19	NA	TRBJ2-6	NA	TGTGCCAGTAGTATAGGGGGAAGTAGGGCCAACGTCCTGACTTTC	CASSIGGSRANVLTF
TRBV9	NA	TRBJ1-6	NA	TGTGCCAGCAGCGTAACTGGGGGGGGAGCAAAGAATTCACCCCTCCACTTT	CASSVTGGGAKNSPLHF
TRBV4-3	TRBD1	TRBJ1-1	NA	TGCGCCAGCAGCCAAGGCGACAGGGTTCTGGCTGAAGCTTTCTTT	CASSQGDRVLAEAFF